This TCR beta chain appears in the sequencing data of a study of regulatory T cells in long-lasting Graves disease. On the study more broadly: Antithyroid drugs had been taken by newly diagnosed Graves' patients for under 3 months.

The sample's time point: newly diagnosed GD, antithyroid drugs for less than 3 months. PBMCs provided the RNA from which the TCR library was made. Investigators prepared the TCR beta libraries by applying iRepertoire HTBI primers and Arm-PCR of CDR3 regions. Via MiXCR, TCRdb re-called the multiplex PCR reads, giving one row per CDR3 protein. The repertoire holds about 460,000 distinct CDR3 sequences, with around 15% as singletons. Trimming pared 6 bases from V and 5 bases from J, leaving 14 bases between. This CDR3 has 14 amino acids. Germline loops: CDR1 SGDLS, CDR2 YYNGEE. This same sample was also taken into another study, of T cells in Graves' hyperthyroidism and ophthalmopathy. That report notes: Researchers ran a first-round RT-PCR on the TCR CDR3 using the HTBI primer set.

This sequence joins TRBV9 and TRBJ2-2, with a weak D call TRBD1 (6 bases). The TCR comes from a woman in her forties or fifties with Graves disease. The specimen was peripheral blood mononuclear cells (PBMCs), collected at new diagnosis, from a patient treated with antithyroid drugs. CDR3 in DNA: TGTGCCAGCAAGCCGGGACAATCAACCGGGGAGCTGTTTTTT. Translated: CASKPGQSTGELFF.